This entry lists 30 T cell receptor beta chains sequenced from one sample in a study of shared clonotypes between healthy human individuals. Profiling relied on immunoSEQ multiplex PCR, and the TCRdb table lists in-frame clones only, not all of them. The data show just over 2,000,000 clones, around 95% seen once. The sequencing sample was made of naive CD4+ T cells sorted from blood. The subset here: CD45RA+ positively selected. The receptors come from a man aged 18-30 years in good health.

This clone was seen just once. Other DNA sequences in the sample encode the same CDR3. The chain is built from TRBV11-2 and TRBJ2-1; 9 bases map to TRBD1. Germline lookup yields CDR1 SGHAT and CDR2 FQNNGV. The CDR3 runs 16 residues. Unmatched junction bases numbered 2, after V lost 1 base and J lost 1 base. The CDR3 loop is CASSLGGTGSYNEQFF. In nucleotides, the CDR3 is TGTGCCAGCAGCTTAGGTGGGACAGGGTCCTACAATGAGCAGTTCTTC.

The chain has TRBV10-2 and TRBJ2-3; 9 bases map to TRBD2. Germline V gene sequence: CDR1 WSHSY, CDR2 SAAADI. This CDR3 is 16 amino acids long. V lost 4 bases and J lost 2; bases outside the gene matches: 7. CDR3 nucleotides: TGCGCCAGCAGTGGCACTAGCGGGTTTTTCACAGATACGCAGTATTTT. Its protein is CASSGTSGFFTDTQYF.

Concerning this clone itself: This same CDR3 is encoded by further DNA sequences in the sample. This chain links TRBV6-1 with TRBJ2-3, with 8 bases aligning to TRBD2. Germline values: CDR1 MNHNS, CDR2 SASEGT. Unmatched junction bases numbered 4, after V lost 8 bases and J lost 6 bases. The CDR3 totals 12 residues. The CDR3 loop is CASRGGADTQYF. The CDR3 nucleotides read TGTGCCAGCCGGGGGGGCGCCGATACGCAGTATTTT.

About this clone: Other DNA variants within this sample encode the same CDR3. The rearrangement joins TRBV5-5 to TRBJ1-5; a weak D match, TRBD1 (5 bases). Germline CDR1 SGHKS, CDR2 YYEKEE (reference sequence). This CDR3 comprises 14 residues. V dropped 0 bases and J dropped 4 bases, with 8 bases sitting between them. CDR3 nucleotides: TGTGCCAGCAGCTTGGGTGGGGGGAATCAGCCCCAGCATTTT. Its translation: CASSLGGGNQPQHF.

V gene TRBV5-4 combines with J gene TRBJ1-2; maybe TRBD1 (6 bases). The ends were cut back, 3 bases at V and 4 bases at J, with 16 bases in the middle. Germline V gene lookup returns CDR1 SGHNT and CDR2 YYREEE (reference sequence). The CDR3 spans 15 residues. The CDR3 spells CASSSNGVRGYGYTF. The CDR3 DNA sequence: TGTGCCAGCAGCTCTAATGGGGTCAGGGGCTATGGCTACACCTTC.

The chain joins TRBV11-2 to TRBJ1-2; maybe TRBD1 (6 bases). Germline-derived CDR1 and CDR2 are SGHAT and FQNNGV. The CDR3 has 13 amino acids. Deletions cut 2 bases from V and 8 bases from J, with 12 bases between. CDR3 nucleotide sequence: TGTGCCAGCAGCTTACAGGGGACTTACGGCTACACCTTC. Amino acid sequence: CASSLQGTYGYTF.

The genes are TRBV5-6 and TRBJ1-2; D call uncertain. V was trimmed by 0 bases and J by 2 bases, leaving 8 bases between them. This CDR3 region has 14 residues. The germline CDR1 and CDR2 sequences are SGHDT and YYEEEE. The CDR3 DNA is TGTGCCAGCAGCTTGGCCGAGAGAAACTATGGCTACACCTTC. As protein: CASSLAERNYGYTF.

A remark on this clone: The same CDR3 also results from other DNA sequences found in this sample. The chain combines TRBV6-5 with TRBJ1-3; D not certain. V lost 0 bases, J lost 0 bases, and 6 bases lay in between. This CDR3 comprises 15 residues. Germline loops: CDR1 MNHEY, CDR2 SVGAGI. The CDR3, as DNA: TGTGCCAGCAGTTACTCCAGACTCTCTGGAAACACCATATATTTT. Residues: CASSYSRLSGNTIYF.

The CDR3 sequence: CASSQSPDGGGYEQYF. CDR3 DNA sequence: TGCGCCAGCAGTCAGTCCCCCGACGGGGGCGGGTACGAGCAGTACTTC. The gene calls are TRBV5-1 and TRBJ2-7; D is tentatively TRBD1 or TRBD2 (6 bases each). Germline V gene sequence: CDR1 SGHRS, CDR2 YFSETQ. This CDR3 is built from 16 residues. V was trimmed by 5 bases and J by 4 bases, leaving 22 bases between them.

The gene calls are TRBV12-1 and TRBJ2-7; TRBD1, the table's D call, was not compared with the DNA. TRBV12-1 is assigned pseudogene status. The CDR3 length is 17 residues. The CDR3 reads CASSPPARGPQPYEQYF. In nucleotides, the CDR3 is TGTGCCAGCAGCCCTCCGGCGAGGGGGCCCCAGCCCTACGAGCAGTACTTC.

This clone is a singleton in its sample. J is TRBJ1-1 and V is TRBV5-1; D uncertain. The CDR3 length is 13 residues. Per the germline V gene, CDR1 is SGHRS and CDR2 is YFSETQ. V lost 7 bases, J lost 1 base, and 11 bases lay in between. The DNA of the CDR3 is TGCGCCAGCTGCTGGGGTGAGAACACTGAAGCTTTCTTT. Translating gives CASCWGENTEAFF.

The CDR3 protein is CASSVSGFGGSNEKLFF. Here the CDR3 DNA reads TGTGCCAGCAGTGTCTCAGGGTTTGGTGGATCTAATGAAAAACTGTTTTTT. The rearrangement links TRBV25-1 to TRBJ1-4, with a tentative D call TRBD1 (5 bases). V lost 4 bases, J lost 3 bases, and 18 bases lay in between. This CDR3 contains 17 residues. CDR1 is MGHDK and CDR2 is SYGVNS in the germline V gene. Supplemented by reference TRBV25-1 and TRBJ1-4, the full variable domain reads EADIYQTPRYLVIGTGKKITLECSQTMGHDKMYWYQQDPGMELHLIHYSYGVNSTEKGDLSSESTVSRIRTEHFPLTLESARPSHTSQYLCASSVSGFGGSNEKLFFGSGTQLSVL.

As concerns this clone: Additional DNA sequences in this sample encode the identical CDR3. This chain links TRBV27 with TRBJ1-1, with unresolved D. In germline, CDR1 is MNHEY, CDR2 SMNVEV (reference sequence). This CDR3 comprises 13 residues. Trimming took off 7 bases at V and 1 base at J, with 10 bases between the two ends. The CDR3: CASMRTENTEAFF. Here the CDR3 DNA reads TGTGCCAGCATGCGGACGGAGAACACTGAAGCTTTCTTT.

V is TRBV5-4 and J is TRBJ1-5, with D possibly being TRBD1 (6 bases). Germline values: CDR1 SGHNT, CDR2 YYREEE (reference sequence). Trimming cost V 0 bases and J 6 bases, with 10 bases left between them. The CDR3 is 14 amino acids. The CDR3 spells CASSLGGGGQPQHF. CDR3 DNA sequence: TGTGCCAGCAGCTTGGGTGGGGGCGGTCAGCCCCAGCATTTT.

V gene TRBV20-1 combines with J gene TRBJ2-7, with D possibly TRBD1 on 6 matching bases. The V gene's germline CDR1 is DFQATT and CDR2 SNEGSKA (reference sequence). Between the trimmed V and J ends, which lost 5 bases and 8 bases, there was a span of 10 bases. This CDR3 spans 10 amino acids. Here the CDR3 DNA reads TGCAGTGCTGGACAGAGGCAGCAGTACTTC. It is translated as CSAGQRQQYF.

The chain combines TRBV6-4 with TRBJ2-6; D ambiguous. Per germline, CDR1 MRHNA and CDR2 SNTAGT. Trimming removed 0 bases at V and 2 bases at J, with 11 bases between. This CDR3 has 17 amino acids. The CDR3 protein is CASSDSINLAGANVLTF. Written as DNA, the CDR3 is TGTGCCAGCAGTGACTCGATCAATTTAGCTGGGGCCAACGTCCTGACTTTC.

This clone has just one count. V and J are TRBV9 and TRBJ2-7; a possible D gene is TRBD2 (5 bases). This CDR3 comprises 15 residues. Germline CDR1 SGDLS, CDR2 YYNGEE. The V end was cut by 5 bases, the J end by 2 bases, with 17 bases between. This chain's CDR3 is CASSLTSGGPYEQYF. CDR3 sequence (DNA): TGTGCCAGCAGTCTAACGTCAGGCGGGCCCTACGAGCAGTACTTC.

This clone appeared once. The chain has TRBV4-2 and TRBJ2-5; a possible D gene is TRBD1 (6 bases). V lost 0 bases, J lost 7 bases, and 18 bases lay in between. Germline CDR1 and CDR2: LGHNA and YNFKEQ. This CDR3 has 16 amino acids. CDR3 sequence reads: CASSQDRAGDEVTQYF. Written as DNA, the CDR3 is TGTGCCAGCAGCCAAGATCGGGCAGGGGACGAAGTGACCCAGTACTTC.

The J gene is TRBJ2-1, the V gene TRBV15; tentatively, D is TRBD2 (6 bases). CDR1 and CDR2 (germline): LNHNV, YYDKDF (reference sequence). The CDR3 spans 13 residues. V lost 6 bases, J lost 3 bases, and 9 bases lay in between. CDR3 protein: CATRGAGYNEQFF. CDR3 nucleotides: TGTGCCACCAGGGGAGCGGGCTACAATGAGCAGTTCTTC.

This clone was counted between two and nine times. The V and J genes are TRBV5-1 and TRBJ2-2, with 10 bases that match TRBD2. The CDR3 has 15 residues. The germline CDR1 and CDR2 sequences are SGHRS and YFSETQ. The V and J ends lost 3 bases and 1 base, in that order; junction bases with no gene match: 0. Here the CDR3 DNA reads TGCGCCAGCAGCTGGACTAGCGGGAACACCGGGGAGCTGTTTTTT. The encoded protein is CASSWTSGNTGELFF.

The CDR3 sequence: CASSLGRRGPQHF. The CDR3 coding sequence is TGTGCCAGCAGCTTAGGCCGCAGGGGGCCCCAGCATTTT. The V call is TRBV13, the J call TRBJ1-5; possibly TRBD1 for D (6 bases). Germline CDR1 PRHDT, CDR2 FYEKMQ (reference sequence). The CDR3 runs to 13 residues. Trimming left V 0 bases short and J 9 bases short, with 9 bases between.

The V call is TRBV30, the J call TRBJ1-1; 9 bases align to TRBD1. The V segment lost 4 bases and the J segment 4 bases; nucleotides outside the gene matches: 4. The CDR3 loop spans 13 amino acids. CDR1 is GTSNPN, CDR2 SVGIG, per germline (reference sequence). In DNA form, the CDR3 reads TGTGCCTGGATGGACAGGGGATTCACTGAAGCTTTCTTT. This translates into CAWMDRGFTEAFF.

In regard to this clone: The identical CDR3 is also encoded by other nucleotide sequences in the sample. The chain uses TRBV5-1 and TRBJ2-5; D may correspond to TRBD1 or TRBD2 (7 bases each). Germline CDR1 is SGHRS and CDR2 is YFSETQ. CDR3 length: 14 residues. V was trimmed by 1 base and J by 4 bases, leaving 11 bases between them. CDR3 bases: TGCGCCAGCAGCTTGACAGGGGAGGGAGAGACCCAGTACTTC. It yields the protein CASSLTGEGETQYF.

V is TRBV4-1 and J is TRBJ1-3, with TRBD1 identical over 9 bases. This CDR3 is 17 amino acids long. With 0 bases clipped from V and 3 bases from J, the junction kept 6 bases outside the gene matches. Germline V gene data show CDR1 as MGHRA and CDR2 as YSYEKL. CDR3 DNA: TGCGCCAGCAGCCAAGACCCCACAGGGGGCAGTGGAAACACCATATATTTT. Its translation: CASSQDPTGGSGNTIYF.

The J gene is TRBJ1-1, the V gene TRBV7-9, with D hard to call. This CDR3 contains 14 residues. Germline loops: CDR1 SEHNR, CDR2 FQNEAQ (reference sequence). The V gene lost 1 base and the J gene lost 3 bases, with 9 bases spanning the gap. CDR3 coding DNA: TGTGCCAGCAGCTTAGGCCAGGCAGACACTGAAGCTTTCTTT. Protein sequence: CASSLGQADTEAFF. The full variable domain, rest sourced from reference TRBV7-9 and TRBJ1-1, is DTGVSQNPRHKITKRGQNVTFRCDPISEHNRLYWYRQTLGQGPEFLTYFQNEAQLEKSRLLSDRFSAERPKGSFSTLEIQRTEQGDSAMYLCASSLGQADTEAFFGQGTRLTVV.

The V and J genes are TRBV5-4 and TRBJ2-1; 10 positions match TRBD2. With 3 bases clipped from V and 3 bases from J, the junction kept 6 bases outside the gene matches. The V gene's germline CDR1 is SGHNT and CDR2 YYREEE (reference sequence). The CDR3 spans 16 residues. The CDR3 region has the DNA TGTGCCAGCAGCTCCCAAGCGGGGGGGATCTACAATGAGCAGTTCTTC. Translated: CASSSQAGGIYNEQFF.

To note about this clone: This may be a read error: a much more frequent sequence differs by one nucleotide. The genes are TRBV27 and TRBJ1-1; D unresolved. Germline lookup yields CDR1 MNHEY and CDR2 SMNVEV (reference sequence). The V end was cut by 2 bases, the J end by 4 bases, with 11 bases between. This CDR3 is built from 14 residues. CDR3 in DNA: TGTGCCAGCAGTTTAAGGACTCCGAGCACTGAAGCTTTCTTT. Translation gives CASSLRTPSTEAFF.

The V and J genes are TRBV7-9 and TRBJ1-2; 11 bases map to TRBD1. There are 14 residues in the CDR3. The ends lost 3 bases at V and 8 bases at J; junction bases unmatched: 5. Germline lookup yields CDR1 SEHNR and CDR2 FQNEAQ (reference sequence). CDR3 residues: CASSFGTGGFGYTF. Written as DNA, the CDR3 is TGTGCCAGCAGCTTCGGGACAGGGGGTTTCGGCTACACCTTC.

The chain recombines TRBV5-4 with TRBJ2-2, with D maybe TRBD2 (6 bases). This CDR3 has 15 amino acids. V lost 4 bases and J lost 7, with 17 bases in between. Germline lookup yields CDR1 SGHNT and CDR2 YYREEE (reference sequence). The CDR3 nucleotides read TGTGCCAGCAGCCCGGGACTTCCCAAGGGCGGGGAGCTGTTTTTT. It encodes CASSPGLPKGGELFF.

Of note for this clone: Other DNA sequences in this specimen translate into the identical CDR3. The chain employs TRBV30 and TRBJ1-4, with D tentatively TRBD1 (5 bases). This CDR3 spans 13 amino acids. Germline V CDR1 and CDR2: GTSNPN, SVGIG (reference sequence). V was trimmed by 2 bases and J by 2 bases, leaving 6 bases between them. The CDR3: CAWSPGTNEKLFF. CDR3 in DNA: TGTGCCTGGAGTCCAGGGACTAATGAAAAACTGTTTTTT.